This passage covers 18 T cell receptor beta chains from one sample sequenced in a study of identical twins. TCRdb processed the 5' RACE reads anew with MiXCR; each CDR3 protein has one entry. Seen here are about 700,000 distinct CDR3 sequences, under 9% observed once, and the top ten hold 0.75% to 1%. The sample also formed part of further work on yellow fever vaccine responses in identical twins.

Sequenced input: PBMCs. All receptors derive from a woman aged 18-35 years in good health.

V usage is TRBV4-3 and J usage is TRBJ2-7; 10 bases line up with TRBD2. Germline V gene lookup returns CDR1 LGHNA and CDR2 YSLEER. The CDR3 loop spans 18 amino acids. Unmatched junction bases numbered 8, after V lost 0 bases and J lost 0 bases. CDR3 loop: CASSQEPSGSGFSYEQYF. For the CDR3, the DNA is TGCGCCAGCAGCCAAGAACCTAGCGGGAGTGGGTTCTCCTACGAGCAGTACTTC.

This clonotype has more than one count but fewer than ten. The V call is TRBV15, the J call TRBJ1-1; 7 bases map to TRBD1. CDR1 is LNHNV, CDR2 YYDKDF, per germline (reference sequence). Losses at the gene ends were 8 bases for V and 7 bases for J; bases not matched to a gene: 13. This CDR3 has 14 residues. CDR3 protein: CATDQSRGKGEAFF. The CDR3, as DNA: TGTGCCACCGATCAAAGCAGGGGGAAAGGTGAAGCTTTCTTT.

J is TRBJ2-5 and V is TRBV7-8; possibly TRBD1 for D (6 bases). The CDR3 loop spans 14 amino acids. Trimming shortened V by 2 bases and J by 4 bases, and 11 bases separated the two germline ends. Germline V gives CDR1 SGHVS, CDR2 FQNEAQ. CDR3 sequence reads: CASSLNRVGETQYF. The CDR3 nucleotides read TGTGCCAGCAGCTTAAACAGGGTAGGAGAGACCCAGTACTTC.

The rearrangement uses TRBV9 and TRBJ2-7; 7 bases map to TRBD1. Germline V CDR1 and CDR2: SGDLS, YYNGEE. CDR3 size: 14 residues. Trimming removed 2 bases from V and 7 bases from J; junction bases left unmatched: 9. The CDR3 is CASSVTGSSWEQYF. The CDR3 coding sequence is TGTGCCAGCAGCGTGACAGGGAGTAGTTGGGAGCAGTACTTC.

This clonotype was recorded many times. This sequence joins TRBV10-3 and TRBJ2-2; no definite D call. Germline CDR1 reads ENHRY; CDR2 reads SYGVKD. V lost 9 bases and J lost 5, with 16 bases in between. This CDR3 spans 14 amino acids. The CDR3 protein is CAMQADRKTGELFF. Written as DNA, the CDR3 is TGTGCCATGCAGGCGGATAGGAAAACCGGGGAGCTGTTTTTT.

This clonotype has ten or more counts. The chain uses TRBV4-2 and TRBJ1-4; D possibly corresponds to TRBD1 (6 bases). The CDR3 length is 15 residues. The germline V and J ends were trimmed by 2 bases and 3 bases, with 10 bases remaining between them. Germline CDR1 and CDR2: LGHNA and YNFKEQ. CDR3 sequence: CASSQKQGSNEKLFF. DNA of the CDR3: TGTGCCAGCAGCCAAAAACAGGGATCTAATGAAAAACTGTTTTTT.

The sample holds many counts of this clonotype. This chain links TRBV7-9 with TRBJ2-5; TRBD2 might be the D (5 bases). Germline values: CDR1 SEHNR, CDR2 FQNEAQ (reference sequence). The length of the CDR3 is 15 residues. V was cut by 0 bases and J by 1 base, with 9 bases left in between. This CDR3 is CASSLAPLVQETQYF. The CDR3 DNA reads as TGTGCCAGCAGCTTAGCCCCACTAGTCCAAGAGACCCAGTACTTC.

This clonotype came up many times. V and J are TRBV12-3 or TRBV12-4 and TRBJ2-3, with 9 nucleotides matching TRBD1. The junction had 3 bases not matched to a gene; V was cut back by 10 bases and J by 1 base. The CDR3 is 13 residues long. CDR3 bases: TGTGCCACTTACAGGGGGCGCACAGATACGCAGTATTTT. Translating it yields CATYRGRTDTQYF.

This clonotype has more than one count but fewer than ten. The genes are TRBV29-1 and TRBJ2-2, with a tentative D call TRBD2 (6 bases). This CDR3 comprises 15 residues. V lost 5 bases and J lost 0, with 13 bases in between. Germline V gene lookup returns CDR1 SQVTM and CDR2 ANQGSEA. The CDR3 spells CSVSPGESNTGELFF. In nucleotides, the CDR3 is TGCAGCGTTTCCCCGGGAGAGTCGAACACCGGGGAGCTGTTTTTT.

In its sample, this clonotype was seen a few times. The rearrangement uses TRBV29-1 and TRBJ2-1; the match to TRBD2 covers 13 bases. The CDR3 is 17 residues long. J lost 0 bases, V lost 3 bases, and 5 bases had no gene match. CDR1 is SQVTM, CDR2 ANQGSEA, per germline. In DNA form, the CDR3 reads TGCAGCGTTGAGGGGACTAGCGGGACTAGCTCCTACAATGAGCAGTTCTTC. It encodes CSVEGTSGTSSYNEQFF.

The chain is built from TRBV20-1 and TRBJ2-7; 8 nucleotides line up with TRBD1. CDR1 is DFQATT and CDR2 is SNEGSKA in the germline V gene (reference sequence). The CDR3 spans 14 residues. Trimming cost V 1 base and J 5 bases; bases outside gene matches: 7. CDR3: CSARAGQGFHEQYF. CDR3 DNA sequence: TGCAGTGCTAGAGCCGGACAGGGCTTCCACGAGCAGTACTTC.

This sequence joins TRBV6-2 or TRBV6-3 and TRBJ2-4, with 7 bases matching TRBD1. V was pared by 2 bases and J by 2 bases, with 12 bases of the junction left unmatched. This CDR3 region has 18 residues. Germline values: CDR1 MNHEY, CDR2 SVGEGT. The CDR3 DNA reads TGTGCCAGCAGTTACCCCTTGGACAGGCCTGGTACCAAAAACATTCAGTACTTC. It specifies CASSYPLDRPGTKNIQYF.

The gene calls are TRBV20-1 and TRBJ2-1; D may match TRBD1 or TRBD2 (6 bases each). The ends were cut back, 3 bases at V and 9 bases at J, with 21 bases in the middle. Germline V lookup: CDR1 DFQATT, CDR2 SNEGSKA (reference sequence). CDR3 size: 15 residues. The CDR3 here is CSASPEGVSLGEQFF. CDR3 DNA: TGCAGTGCTAGCCCGGAGGGGGTTTCCTTGGGTGAGCAGTTCTTC.

This clonotype was counted a few times. The gene calls are TRBV9 and TRBJ2-2; 11 nucleotides match TRBD2. Trimming cost V 4 bases and J 0 bases; bases outside gene matches: 8. This CDR3 has 18 residues. The germline V gene encodes CDR1 SGDLS and CDR2 YYNGEE. CDR3 in DNA: TGTGCCAGCAGCACCCAGACTAGCGGGGCTTCGAACACCGGGGAGCTGTTTTTT. This translates into CASSTQTSGASNTGELFF.

Only one count was recorded for this clonotype. The chain recombines TRBV20-1 with TRBJ1-1, with D perhaps TRBD1 (5 bases). Per the germline V gene, CDR1 is DFQATT and CDR2 is SNEGSKA (reference sequence). The CDR3 runs to 13 residues. The germline V and J ends were trimmed by 6 bases and 4 bases, with 15 bases remaining between them. The CDR3 loop is CSAEIGGGTEAFF. CDR3 DNA: TGCAGTGCCGAAATCGGGGGGGGCACTGAAGCTTTCTTT.

This clonotype has only a few counts. The chain combines TRBV29-1 with TRBJ1-1, with D tentatively TRBD1 (5 bases). Germline loops: CDR1 SQVTM, CDR2 ANQGSEA. The ends were cut back, 7 bases at V and 0 bases at J, with 9 bases in the middle. There are 12 residues in the CDR3. The CDR3 DNA sequence: TGCAGCGGGGACGTAATGAACACTGAAGCTTTCTTT. Translated: CSGDVMNTEAFF.

This CDR3 reads CASSLSEHSYEQYF. The CDR3 DNA follows: TGTGCCAGCTCGCTTAGCGAGCACTCCTACGAGCAGTACTTC. The chain carries TRBV18 and TRBJ2-7; a weak D match, TRBD2 (5 bases). CDR1 and CDR2 from the germline V gene are KGHSH and LQKENI. This CDR3 has 14 residues. The V and J ends lost 6 bases and 0 bases respectively, with 12 bases between them. Full variable domain (rest looked up from reference TRBV18 and TRBJ2-7): NAGVMQNPRHLVRRRGQEARLRCSPMKGHSHVYWYRQLPEEGLKFMVYLQKENIIDESGMPKERFSAEFPKEGPSILRIQQVVRGDSAAYFCASSLSEHSYEQYFGPGTRLTVT.

This clonotype has ten or more counts. The genes are TRBV29-1 and TRBJ2-1, with D possibly being TRBD1 or TRBD2 (8 bases each). The germline V gene encodes CDR1 SQVTM and CDR2 ANQGSEA. The V end lost 2 bases, the J end lost 3 bases, and 23 bases lay between the germline ends. The CDR3 extends over 18 amino acids. The CDR3 region is CSVEKGQVIGTSYNEQFF. The CDR3 DNA reads TGCAGCGTTGAAAAGGGACAGGTCATTGGGACTAGCTACAATGAGCAGTTCTTC.